The 21 T cell receptor beta chains below come from one sample, sequenced in a study of T cell clonality in common variable immunodeficiency (dated by TCRdb to the mid-2010s). Library preparation was by the immunoSEQ multiplex PCR assay. What TCRdb holds here is the immuneACCESS table cut down to in-frame rearrangements. Part of the clones is not present; checked against another copy, under half of the missing clones reflect an unresolved V gene, and the others are unexplained. The sample has about 60,000 clones on record, with no singletons. More than 1.5% of the sample is held by the ten biggest clonotypes. The sample consisted of peripheral blood mononuclear cells. The receptors shown here come from a person aged 18-70 years in good health.

This clone was counted ten times or more. The read ends 3 residues early relative to the CDR3; the germline J gene fills the gap. The chain couples TRBV30 to TRBJ1-5; 8 bases match TRBD1. The length of the CDR3 is 14 residues. Germline V CDR1 and CDR2: GTSNPN, SVGIG (reference sequence). V shed 1 base, J shed 5 bases, and the junction held 4 bases outside the gene matches. The CDR3 bases that were read are TGTGCCTGGAGTGGCGGACAGGGAGATCAGCCC. Amino acid sequence: CAWSGGQGDQP. The entire CDR3 sequence reads CAWSGGQGDQPQHF.

This clone was recorded at least ten times. The read terminates 3 residues before the CDR3 end, so the remaining end is supplied by the germline J gene. V usage is TRBV7-2 and J usage is TRBJ2-5; D not resolved. CDR1 SGHTA and CDR2 FQGNSA come from the germline V gene. Deletions cut 4 bases from V and 2 bases from J, with 5 bases between. The CDR3 has 12 residues. Partial CDR3 DNA: TGTGCCAGCAGCTCCCCGCAAGAGACC. Translation: CASSSPQET. The full CDR3 sequence reads CASSSPQETQYF.

This clone came up many times. Read data end 3 residues before the CDR3 end; the end is taken from the germline J gene. This sequence joins TRBV14 and TRBJ1-2; D not resolved. Germline V gene sequence: CDR1 SGHDN, CDR2 FVKESK. This CDR3 has 12 residues. V lost 5 bases, J lost 2 bases, and 6 bases lay in between. CDR3 bases read: TGTGCCAGCAGCTACATCAACTATGGC. Translation gives CASSYINYG. The CDR3 in its entirety is CASSYINYGYTF. The entire variable domain, with the rest obtained from reference TRBV14 and TRBJ1-2, is as follows: EAGVTQFPSHSVIEKGQTVTLRCDPISGHDNLYWYRRVMGKEIKFLLHFVKESKQDESGMPNNRFLAERTGGTYSTLKVQPAELEDSGVYFCASSYINYGYTFGSGTRLTVV.

This clone showed up many times. The read gets to within 3 residues of the CDR3 end, and the germline J gene fills in the rest. J is TRBJ2-7 and V is TRBV19; 10 positions agree with TRBD1. The CDR3 contains 13 residues. The trim removed 8 bases at V and 5 bases at J, leaving 6 bases unmatched. Germline V lookup: CDR1 LNHDA, CDR2 SQIVND (reference sequence). The part of the CDR3 DNA that was read is TGTGCCAGTCAACCGGGACAGGGGCACGAG. Translation: CASQPGQGHE. The complete CDR3 protein is CASQPGQGHEQYF.

This clone was counted ten times or more. From the germline J gene comes the end of the CDR3, since the read stops 3 residues before it. The chain uses TRBV5-4 and TRBJ2-2, with D possibly TRBD2 on 6 matching bases. The CDR3 consists of 15 residues. Germline CDR1 is SGHNT and CDR2 is YYREEE (reference sequence). Trimming shortened V by 5 bases and J by 6 bases, and 17 bases separated the two germline ends. CDR3 loop: CASRSLSSVPGELFF. CDR3 DNA (partial): TGTGCCAGCAGGAGCCTCTCTAGCGTTCCCGGGGAG.

This clone occurred many times. The CDR3 is cut off 3 residues early in the read; its end comes from the germline J gene. This sequence joins TRBV12-3 or TRBV12-4 and TRBJ2-5; maybe TRBD1 (6 bases). The ends were cut back, 1 base at V and 7 bases at J, with 10 bases in the middle. CDR3 length: 13 residues. CDR3 DNA, as far as it was read: TGTGCCAGCAGTTTAGTCTTGACAGGGACC. This translates into CASSLVLTGT. In full, the CDR3 is CASSLVLTGTQYF.

Ten or more counts support this clone. Read coverage stops 3 residues before the CDR3 terminus; the germline J gene supplies the remainder. The chain employs TRBV10-3 and TRBJ2-2; D is possibly TRBD2 (6 bases). This CDR3 spans 13 amino acids. Per the germline V gene, CDR1 is ENHRY and CDR2 is SYGVKD. The V end was cut by 6 bases, the J end by 4 bases, with 9 bases between. The sequenced CDR3 bases are TGTGCCATCAGGGCCGGGGGCACCGGGGAG. The encoded protein is CAIRAGGTGE. The whole CDR3 region reads CAIRAGGTGELFF.

In its sample, this clone was seen many times. The missing CDR3 end, 3 residues past where the read stops, is filled in from the germline J gene. The J gene is TRBJ1-4, the V gene TRBV5-1; 12 nucleotides align to TRBD1. The CDR3 is 15 residues long. In germline, CDR1 is SGHRS, CDR2 YFSETQ. V lost 2 bases to trimming and J lost 5 bases; unmatched junction nucleotides: 1. The CDR3 spells CASSLGTGGNEKLFF. The DNA read from the CDR3 is TGCGCCAGCAGCTTAGGGACAGGGGGCAATGAAAAA.

This clone has ten or more counts. The CDR3 end falls 3 residues outside the read, so it is completed with the germline J gene. The chain employs TRBV2 and TRBJ2-7; D is perhaps TRBD2 (5 bases). Trimming stripped 4 bases from V and 5 bases from J, with 15 bases between. Germline lookup yields CDR1 SNHLY and CDR2 FYNNEI. The CDR3 covers 14 residues. CDR3 protein: CASSGPLEGHEQYF. CDR3 bases read: TGTGCCAGCAGTGGTCCATTAGAGGGCCACGAG.

This clone was seen ten or more times. The missing CDR3 end, 3 residues past where the read stops, is filled in from the germline J gene. The rearrangement joins TRBV5-1 to TRBJ1-2, with 8 bases lining up with TRBD1. Unmatched junction bases numbered 7, after V lost 2 bases and J lost 7 bases. Germline CDR1 is SGHRS and CDR2 is YFSETQ. There are 14 residues in the CDR3. The covered CDR3 bases are TGCGCCAGCAGCTTCTCAGGGGGCGAAACTGGC. Translation gives CASSFSGGETG. The CDR3, in full, reads CASSFSGGETGYTF.

Many counts were recorded for this clone. The CDR3 end falls 3 residues outside the read, so it is completed with the germline J gene. The V gene is TRBV24-1, the J gene TRBJ2-1, with 11 bases fitting TRBD1. Germline values: CDR1 KGHDR, CDR2 SFDVKD. CDR3 size: 16 residues. With V trimmed by 5 bases and J by 3 bases, 5 bases remained unmatched. The CDR3 sequence is CATSGVGQGGYNEQFF. Partial CDR3 DNA: TGTGCCACCAGTGGGGTGGGACAGGGGGGCTACAATGAG.

With respect to this clone: The CDR3 is cut off 3 residues early in the read; its end comes from the germline J gene. The J gene is TRBJ1-1, the V gene TRBV2, with TRBD1 matching over 7 bases. Germline loops: CDR1 SNHLY, CDR2 FYNNEI. This CDR3 is 13 amino acids long. The V gene end was trimmed by 6 bases and the J gene end by 4 bases; junction bases not matched to a gene: 5. The CDR3 sequence is CASRRTGVTEAFF. The sequenced CDR3 bases are TGTGCCAGCAGGAGGACAGGAGTCACTGAA.

This clone came up many times. CDR3: CASSCFQGTDNEQFF. Partial CDR3 DNA: TGTGCCAGCAGCTGCTTCCAGGGGACCGACAATGAG. V is TRBV9 and J is TRBJ2-1, with D perhaps TRBD1 (6 bases). Coverage ceases 3 residues before the CDR3 finishes, and the germline J gene fills in the end. The CDR3 has 15 amino acids. The ends were cut back, 4 bases at V and 5 bases at J, with 16 bases in the middle. CDR1 is SGDLS, CDR2 YYNGEE, per germline.

This clone has at least ten counts. Read sequence stops 3 residues before the CDR3 end, and the germline J gene provides the missing end. The rearrangement links TRBV15 to TRBJ2-3; D might be TRBD2 (5 bases). The CDR3 spans 12 residues. The V end was cut by 8 bases, the J end by 3 bases, with 9 bases between. From germline, CDR1 is LNHNV and CDR2 YYDKDF (reference sequence). CDR3 DNA, as far as it was read: TGTGCCACCGGCGGGTCAACAGATACG. Translating gives CATGGSTDT. In full, the CDR3 is CATGGSTDTQYF. The full variable domain, rest sourced from reference TRBV15 and TRBJ2-3, is DAMVIQNPRYQVTQFGKPVTLSCSQTLNHNVMYWYQQKSSQAPKLLFHYYDKDFNNEADTPDNFQSRRPNTSFCFLDIRSPGLGDTAMYLCATGGSTDTQYFGPGTRLTVL.

This clone was recorded many times. The CDR3 end falls 3 residues outside the read, so it is completed with the germline J gene. V usage is TRBV6-2 or TRBV6-3 and J usage is TRBJ2-7; D perhaps matches TRBD2 (6 bases). CDR3 length: 15 residues. Germline assignment: CDR1 MNHEY and CDR2 SVGEGT. V shed 6 bases and J shed 3 bases, with 18 bases lying between them. CDR3 DNA (partial): TGTGCCAGCAGCCACTGGGGACTTAAAGACTACGAG. This sequence encodes CASSHWGLKDYE. The whole CDR3 sequence is CASSHWGLKDYEQYF.

This clone was counted ten times or more. The CDR3 end is not reached by the read, which stops 3 residues before it; the germline J gene fills it in. This chain links TRBV9 with TRBJ1-4; tentatively, D is TRBD1 (5 bases). V lost 0 bases and J 3 bases, leaving 9 bases between the germline ends. The CDR3 length is 15 residues. From germline, CDR1 is SGDLS and CDR2 YYNGEE. CDR3 bases read: TGTGCCAGCAGCGTAGCCGGAGGGGCTAATGAAAAA. Its translation: CASSVAGGANEK. In full, the CDR3 reads CASSVAGGANEKLFF.

This clone was counted ten times or more. The read is 3 residues too short to cover the CDR3 end, so that end is filled in from the germline J gene. This sequence joins TRBV2 and TRBJ1-2; weak D call: TRBD1 (5 bases). V gave up 3 bases and J gave up 7 bases, with 9 bases separating them. Germline CDR1 and CDR2: SNHLY and FYNNEI. The CDR3 length is 12 residues. The CDR3: CASSDRASGYTF. CDR3 bases read: TGTGCCAGCAGTGACAGGGCATCTGGC.

This clone showed up many times. Read coverage stops 3 residues before the CDR3 terminus; the germline J gene supplies the remainder. This rearrangement joins TRBV7-9 to TRBJ2-1; 7 bases fit TRBD2. Germline V gene data show CDR1 as SEHNR and CDR2 as FQNEAQ (reference sequence). The V and J ends lost 8 bases and 0 bases, in that order; junction bases with no gene match: 1. CDR3 length: 13 residues. The CDR3 spells CASLADSYNEQFF. CDR3 DNA (partial): TGTGCCAGCCTAGCGGACTCCTACAATGAG.

This clone was recorded at least ten times. Read data end 3 residues before the CDR3 end; the end is taken from the germline J gene. V gene TRBV7-2 combines with J gene TRBJ2-2; D gene uncertain. The CDR3 runs to 14 residues. Germline values: CDR1 SGHTA, CDR2 FQGNSA. Trimming cost V 2 bases and J 4 bases, with 8 bases left between them. Incomplete CDR3 DNA: TGTGCCAGCAGCTTACTCTTAGTCACCGGGGAG. This codes for CASSLLLVTGE. In full, the CDR3 is CASSLLLVTGELFF. The full variable domain, rest sourced from reference TRBV7-2 and TRBJ2-2, is GAGVSQSPSNKVTEKGKDVELRCDPISGHTALYWYRQSLGQGLEFLIYFQGNSAPDKSGLPSDRFSAERTGGSVSTLTIQRTQQEDSAVYLCASSLLLVTGELFFGEGSRLTVL.

This clone was seen at least ten times. The CDR3 is cut off 3 residues early in the read; its end comes from the germline J gene. The chain links TRBV24-1 to TRBJ1-5, with a possible D match to TRBD1 (6 bases). Trimming removed 1 base from V and 0 bases from J, with 12 bases in between. This CDR3 is 17 amino acids long. Germline V CDR1 and CDR2: KGHDR, SFDVKD. CDR3 DNA, as far as it was read: TGTGCCACCAGTGATTTTACAGGGAAATATAGCAATCAGCCC. Translation gives CATSDFTGKYSNQP. Given in full, the CDR3 is CATSDFTGKYSNQPQHF.

Many counts were recorded for this clone. The covered CDR3 bases are TGTGCCAGCAGCCCCGGGACTCCGACCTACGAG. The encoded protein is CASSPGTPTYE. In full, the CDR3 reads CASSPGTPTYEQYF. The chain employs TRBV14 and TRBJ2-7; D is perhaps TRBD2 (6 bases). The read terminates 3 residues ahead of where the CDR3 ends, so the germline J gene completes it. Per the germline V gene, CDR1 is SGHDN and CDR2 is FVKESK. The CDR3 runs 14 residues. Between the trimmed V and J ends, which lost 4 bases and 2 bases, there was a span of 12 bases.